The 24 T cell receptor beta chains presented below share a single source sample, sequenced in a study of blood T cell repertoires in COVID-19. Sequenced by immunoSEQ multiplex PCR; TCRdb stores in-frame clones only, minus some. Of approximately 230,000 clones listed, under 90% are singletons. The sequencing sample was made of PBMCs or T cells enriched from blood (not recorded which). Receptors were obtained from a man aged 18 to 35 who had recovered from COVID-19.

The rearrangement joins TRBV7-9 to TRBJ2-1; TRBD2 aligns across 16 bases. Germline CDR1 SEHNR, CDR2 FQNEAQ (reference sequence). Trimming at V came to 5 bases and at J to 10 bases, leaving 2 bases not matched to a gene. This CDR3 is built from 14 residues. The DNA of the CDR3 is TGTGCCAGCAGCCAGGGACTAGCGGGAGGGGAGCAGTTCTTC. The encoded protein is CASSQGLAGGEQFF.

The J gene is TRBJ2-3, the V gene TRBV5-1, with TRBD2 matching over 9 bases. The trim removed 4 bases at V and 3 bases at J, leaving 12 bases unmatched. Germline lookup yields CDR1 SGHRS and CDR2 YFSETQ. This CDR3 region has 17 residues. The CDR3 bases are TGCGCCAGCAGCCCAGAGGGCCGCGGGGGGGCAACAGATACGCAGTATTTT. It translates to CASSPEGRGGATDTQYF.

The rearrangement joins TRBV5-6 to TRBJ1-1, with a tentative D call TRBD1 (6 bases). Per the germline V gene, CDR1 is SGHDT and CDR2 is YYEEEE. With 4 bases removed from V and 5 bases from J, the gap between germline ends came to 18 bases. The CDR3 is 15 amino acids. The CDR3 coding sequence is TGTGCCAGCAGCCTAGACAGGTCTGTAACAACTGAAGCTTTCTTT. Translating gives CASSLDRSVTTEAFF.

The rearrangement links TRBV5-1 to TRBJ2-3; a weak D match, TRBD2 (6 bases). V was pared by 4 bases and J by 2 bases, with 20 bases between. The CDR3 spans 17 residues. Per germline, CDR1 SGHRS and CDR2 YFSETQ. CDR3 region: CASSPPTSMSFTDTQYF. CDR3 nucleotide sequence: TGCGCCAGCAGCCCTCCCACTAGCATGAGTTTCACAGATACGCAGTATTTT.

The chain uses TRBV19 and TRBJ2-1, with 9 positions matching TRBD1. J lost 0 bases, V lost 6 bases, and 15 bases had no gene match. The CDR3 runs to 19 residues. Germline V gives CDR1 LNHDA, CDR2 SQIVND (reference sequence). This chain's CDR3 is CASRKGGQGPPSSYNEQFF. DNA of the CDR3: TGTGCCAGTAGGAAAGGGGGACAGGGCCCCCCGAGCTCCTACAATGAGCAGTTCTTC. The whole variable domain, remainder taken from reference TRBV19 and TRBJ2-1, is DGGITQSPKYLFRKEGQNVTLSCEQNLNHDAMYWYRQDPGQGLRLIYYSQIVNDFQKGDIAEGYSVSREKKESFPLTVTSAQKNPTAFYLCASRKGGQGPPSSYNEQFFGPGTRLTVL.

In its sample, this clone was seen once. CDR3 nucleotide sequence: TGTGCCAGCAGCCAGGGGACAGGGGTTGGTTCACCCCTCCACTTT. Translated: CASSQGTGVGSPLHF. The J gene is TRBJ1-6, the V gene TRBV4-2; 10 bases are a match to TRBD1. This CDR3 has 15 amino acids. CDR1 LGHNA and CDR2 YNFKEQ come from the germline V gene. Germline trimming cut 3 bases from V and 9 bases from J; bases unmatched to any gene: 5.

V is TRBV5-1 and J is TRBJ1-2; D may be TRBD1 (6 bases). The CDR3 is 17 residues long. Germline-derived CDR1 and CDR2 are SGHRS and YFSETQ. V lost 4 bases and J 0 bases, leaving 19 bases between the germline ends. CDR3: CASSLGQLTEANYGYTF. The CDR3, as DNA: TGCGCCAGCAGCCTAGGACAGTTGACCGAAGCTAACTATGGCTACACCTTC.

In this sample, this clone turned up a few times. The chain recombines TRBV7-2 with TRBJ2-3; TRBD2 aligns across 13 bases. J was trimmed by 1 base and V by 5 bases; bases with no gene match: 6. The CDR3 has 17 residues. In germline, CDR1 is SGHTA, CDR2 FQGNSA. The CDR3 loop reads CASSPTSGGSRTDTQYF. The CDR3 DNA reads TGTGCCAGCAGCCCGACTAGCGGGGGGTCCCGCACAGATACGCAGTATTTT.

This clone has a single count. The chain links TRBV2 to TRBJ1-5; possibly TRBD1 for D (6 bases). This CDR3 contains 13 residues. The germline gives CDR1 SNHLY, CDR2 FYNNEI. Trimming shortened V by 7 bases and J by 7 bases, and 14 bases separated the two germline ends. Here the CDR3 DNA reads TGTGCCAGCACTAGGACAGTAAGCCAGCCCCAGCATTTT. This translates into CASTRTVSQPQHF. Filled out from reference TRBV2 and TRBJ1-5, the complete variable domain reads EPEVTQTPSHQVTQMGQEVILRCVPISNHLYFYWYRQILGQKVEFLVSFYNNEISEKSEIFDDQFSVERPDGSNFTLKIRSTKLEDSAMYFCASTRTVSQPQHFGDGTRLSIL.

The chain combines TRBV5-1 with TRBJ2-7, with TRBD1 matching over 9 bases. V gave up 4 bases and J gave up 2 bases; unmatched junction bases: 13. Germline CDR1 reads SGHRS; CDR2 reads YFSETQ. The CDR3 consists of 17 residues. The CDR3 sequence: CASSPTGGFSRAYEQYF. CDR3 DNA: TGCGCCAGCAGCCCGACAGGGGGATTTAGCCGGGCCTACGAGCAGTACTTC.

This chain uses TRBV19 with TRBJ1-1; 7 bases are shared with TRBD1. Germline lookup yields CDR1 LNHDA and CDR2 SQIVND (reference sequence). The junction had 9 bases not matched to a gene; V was cut back by 7 bases and J by 1 base. The CDR3 length is 15 residues. CDR3: CASTGQASKNTEAFF. The CDR3 region has the DNA TGTGCCAGTACAGGACAGGCGTCGAAGAACACTGAAGCTTTCTTT.

The CDR3 here is CASSQDQLMYRAHEQYF. CDR3 bases: TGCGCCAGCAGCCAAGATCAGCTTATGTACAGGGCCCACGAGCAGTACTTC. The chain carries TRBV4-1 and TRBJ2-7, with D maybe TRBD1 (6 bases). From germline, CDR1 is MGHRA and CDR2 YSYEKL. V shed 0 bases and J shed 5 bases, with 20 bases lying between them. The CDR3 has 17 amino acids.

The sample holds a few counts of this clone. The rearrangement joins TRBV11-3 to TRBJ2-7; D perhaps matches TRBD1 (5 bases). The V gene lost 6 bases and the J gene lost 3 bases, with 9 bases spanning the gap. The germline gives CDR1 SGHNT, CDR2 YENEEA. This CDR3 has 12 amino acids. The CDR3 DNA reads as TGTGCCAGCAGGTTGCAGGGCTACGAGCAGTACTTC. Protein sequence: CASRLQGYEQYF. The complete variable domain, with remaining parts taken from reference TRBV11-3 and TRBJ2-7, reads EAGVVQSPRYKIIEKKQPVAFWCNPISGHNTLYWYLQNLGQGPELLIRYENEEAVDDSQLPKDRFSAERLKGVDSTLKIQPAELGDSAVYLCASRLQGYEQYFGPGTRLTVT.

The rearrangement joins TRBV28 to TRBJ1-1, with D possibly TRBD1 on 5 matching bases. This CDR3 comprises 14 residues. Trimming cost V 3 bases and J 1 base, with 9 bases left between them. CDR1 is MDHEN, CDR2 SYDVKM, per germline. CDR3 in DNA: TGTGCCAGCAGTTTGGGGCAGAGGAACACTGAAGCTTTCTTT. Its protein is CASSLGQRNTEAFF.

The genes are TRBV27 and TRBJ1-1; D unclear. V dropped 8 bases and J dropped 6 bases, with 19 bases sitting between them. In germline, CDR1 is MNHEY, CDR2 SMNVEV (reference sequence). The CDR3 has 14 amino acids. CDR3 amino acids: CASHSTGLRAEAFF. The CDR3 coding sequence is TGTGCCAGCCATTCAACTGGCCTGAGGGCTGAAGCTTTCTTT.

CDR3 in amino acids: CASSVSGLAGEPYF. In DNA form, the CDR3 reads TGTGCCAGCAGCGTATCGGGACTAGCGGGAGAACCGTACTTC. The V and J genes are TRBV11-2 and TRBJ2-7, with 14 bases matching TRBD2. Per germline, CDR1 SGHAT and CDR2 FQNNGV. The ends lost 5 bases at V and 12 bases at J; junction bases unmatched: 9. The CDR3 runs to 14 residues.

The gene calls are TRBV6-5 and TRBJ1-2; the D gene is possibly TRBD1 (5 bases). Germline V lookup: CDR1 MNHEY, CDR2 SVGAGI. V lost 6 bases and J lost 4, with 15 bases in between. The CDR3 has 14 amino acids. This CDR3 reads CASSHPGVGYGYTF. The CDR3 nucleotides read TGTGCCAGCAGCCACCCGGGGGTTGGCTATGGCTACACCTTC.

A remark on this clone: With only one base between it and a far larger clone, this is likely a read error. This rearrangement joins TRBV7-2 to TRBJ2-2; D gene uncertain. Germline V gene lookup returns CDR1 SGHTA and CDR2 FQGNSA. The CDR3 runs to 12 residues. V was shortened by 4 bases and J by 3 bases, with 3 bases between the two germline ends. Here the CDR3 reads CASSSDTGELFF. CDR3 in DNA: TGTGCCAGCAGCTCTGACACCGGGGAGCTGTTTTTT.

V and J are TRBV7-9 and TRBJ1-2; 8 bases line up with TRBD1. Germline V gives CDR1 SEHNR, CDR2 FQNEAQ (reference sequence). V lost 5 bases to trimming and J lost 7 bases; unmatched junction nucleotides: 12. The CDR3 length is 15 residues. The CDR3 sequence is CASSHSWRTGSGYTF. The DNA for the CDR3 is TGTGCCAGCAGCCACTCATGGAGGACAGGGTCTGGCTACACCTTC.

V and J are TRBV10-3 and TRBJ1-4; D gene ambiguous. Trimming took off 11 bases at V and 5 bases at J, with 12 bases between the two ends. CDR3 length: 12 residues. Germline CDR1 is ENHRY and CDR2 is SYGVKD. DNA for the CDR3: TGTGCCGCAGGAAAGGAAAATGAAAAACTGTTTTTT. Translating it yields CAAGKENEKLFF.

The chain carries TRBV27 and TRBJ2-3, with 8 bases fitting TRBD2. This CDR3 spans 17 amino acids. With 5 bases clipped from V and 0 bases from J, the junction kept 10 bases outside the gene matches. Germline values: CDR1 MNHEY, CDR2 SMNVEV (reference sequence). The CDR3, as DNA: TGTGCCAGCAGTAGCTCCCTAGCGGGCCTCAGCACAGATACGCAGTATTTT. Protein product: CASSSSLAGLSTDTQYF.

The V gene is TRBV2, the J gene TRBJ1-2; perhaps TRBD1 as D (5 bases). Germline loops: CDR1 SNHLY, CDR2 FYNNEI. The CDR3 loop spans 16 amino acids. The V end was cut by 2 bases, the J end by 4 bases, with 17 bases between. The CDR3 sequence is CASSEYGAGGVYGYTF. CDR3 DNA: TGTGCCAGCAGTGAATATGGGGCTGGGGGGGTCTATGGCTACACCTTC.

The gene calls are TRBV7-6 and TRBJ2-1; 7 bases are a match to TRBD2. CDR3 length: 13 amino acids. Germline V CDR1 and CDR2: SGHVS, FNYEAQ. V lost 6 bases to trimming and J lost 6 bases; unmatched junction nucleotides: 5. The DNA of the CDR3 is TGTGCCAGCAGTCCAACGGGGGGCAATGAGCAGTTCTTC. This translates into CASSPTGGNEQFF.

Regarding this clone: This specimen includes other DNA sequences encoding the same CDR3. The chain combines TRBV9 with TRBJ2-3; D gene ambiguous. V lost 5 bases and J lost 3, with 7 bases in between. CDR1 is SGDLS, CDR2 YYNGEE, per germline. This CDR3 is 12 amino acids long. CDR3 amino acids: CASSAVTDTQYF. CDR3 DNA sequence: TGTGCCAGCAGTGCAGTGACAGATACGCAGTATTTT. The full variable domain, with the rest looked up from reference TRBV9 and TRBJ2-3, is DSGVTQTPKHLITATGQRVTLRCSPRSGDLSVYWYQQSLDQGLQFLIQYYNGEERAKGNILERFSAQQFPDLHSELNLSSLELGDSALYFCASSAVTDTQYFGPGTRLTVL.